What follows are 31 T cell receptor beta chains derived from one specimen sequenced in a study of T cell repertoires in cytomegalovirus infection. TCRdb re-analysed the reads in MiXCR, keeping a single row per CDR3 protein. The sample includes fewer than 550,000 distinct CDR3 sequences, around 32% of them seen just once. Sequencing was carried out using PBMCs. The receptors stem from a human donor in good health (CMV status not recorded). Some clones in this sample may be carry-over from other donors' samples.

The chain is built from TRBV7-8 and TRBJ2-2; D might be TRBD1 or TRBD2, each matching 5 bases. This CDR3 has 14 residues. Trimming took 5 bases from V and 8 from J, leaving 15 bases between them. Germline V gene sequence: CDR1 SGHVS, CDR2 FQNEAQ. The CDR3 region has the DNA TGTGCCAGCAGCATAGATCCCAGGGAGGGGGAGCTGTTTTTT. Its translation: CASSIDPREGELFF.

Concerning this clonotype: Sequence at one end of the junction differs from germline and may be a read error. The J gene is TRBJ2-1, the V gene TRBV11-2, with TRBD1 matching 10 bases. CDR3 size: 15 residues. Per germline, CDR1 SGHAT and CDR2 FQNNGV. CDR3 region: CSSRKRQGASGEQFF. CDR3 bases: TGTTCCAGCAGAAAACGACAGGGGGCGTCGGGCGAGCAGTTCTTC. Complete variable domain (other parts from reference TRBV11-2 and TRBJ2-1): EAGVAQSPRYKIIEKRQSVAFWCNPISGHATLYWYQQILGQGPKLLIQFQNNGVVDDSQLPKDRFSAERLKGVDSTLKIQPAKLEDSAVYLCSSRKRQGASGEQFFGPGTRLTVL.

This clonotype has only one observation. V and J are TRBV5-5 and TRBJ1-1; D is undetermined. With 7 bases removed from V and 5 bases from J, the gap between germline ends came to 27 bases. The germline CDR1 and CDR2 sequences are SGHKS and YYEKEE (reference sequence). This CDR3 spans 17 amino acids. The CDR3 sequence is CASFNPGRTRSDTEAFF. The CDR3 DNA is TGTGCCAGCTTTAACCCTGGCAGGACCCGATCCGATACTGAAGCTTTCTTT.

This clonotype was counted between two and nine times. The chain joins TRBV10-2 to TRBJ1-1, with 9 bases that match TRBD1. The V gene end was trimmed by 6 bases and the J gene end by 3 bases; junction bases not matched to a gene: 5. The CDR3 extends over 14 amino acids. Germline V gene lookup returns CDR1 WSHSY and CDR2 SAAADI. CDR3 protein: CASRMTGGDTEAFF. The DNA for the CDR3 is TGCGCCAGCAGGATGACAGGGGGAGACACTGAAGCTTTCTTT.

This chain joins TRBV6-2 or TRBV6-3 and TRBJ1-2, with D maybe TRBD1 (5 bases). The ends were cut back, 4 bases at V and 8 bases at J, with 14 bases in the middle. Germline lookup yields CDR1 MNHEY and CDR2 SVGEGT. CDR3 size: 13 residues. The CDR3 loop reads CASSLDTVGGYTF. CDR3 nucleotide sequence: TGTGCCAGCAGTTTGGACACGGTGGGCGGCTACACCTTC.

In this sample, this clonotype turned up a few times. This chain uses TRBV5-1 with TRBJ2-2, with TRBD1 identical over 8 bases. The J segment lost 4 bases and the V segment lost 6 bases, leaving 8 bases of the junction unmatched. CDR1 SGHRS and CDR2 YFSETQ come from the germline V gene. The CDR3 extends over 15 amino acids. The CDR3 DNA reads TGCGCCAGCACCCCGGGACAGGTTCTCACCGGGGAGCTGTTTTTT. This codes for CASTPGQVLTGELFF.

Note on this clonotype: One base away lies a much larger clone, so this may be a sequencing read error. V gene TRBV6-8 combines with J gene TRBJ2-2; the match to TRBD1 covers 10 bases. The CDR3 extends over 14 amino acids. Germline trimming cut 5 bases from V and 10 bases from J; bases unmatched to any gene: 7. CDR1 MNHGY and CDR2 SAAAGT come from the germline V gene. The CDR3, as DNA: TGTGCCAGCAGTGACAGGGGGCATCCCGTGGAGCTGTTTTTT. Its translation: CASSDRGHPVELFF.

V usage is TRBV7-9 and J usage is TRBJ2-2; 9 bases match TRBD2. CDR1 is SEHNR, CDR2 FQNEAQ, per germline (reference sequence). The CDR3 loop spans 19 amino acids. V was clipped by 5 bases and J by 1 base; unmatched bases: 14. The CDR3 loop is CASSLTDPLAGVNTGELFF. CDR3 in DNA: TGTGCCAGCAGCCTAACCGACCCTTTAGCGGGGGTGAACACCGGGGAGCTGTTTTTT.

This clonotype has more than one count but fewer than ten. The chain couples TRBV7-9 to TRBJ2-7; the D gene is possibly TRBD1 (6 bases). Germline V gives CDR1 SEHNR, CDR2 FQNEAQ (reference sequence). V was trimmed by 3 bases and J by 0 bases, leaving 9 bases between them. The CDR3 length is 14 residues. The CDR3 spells CASSLGHGSYEQYF. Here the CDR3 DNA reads TGTGCCAGCAGCTTGGGACACGGCTCCTACGAGCAGTACTTC.

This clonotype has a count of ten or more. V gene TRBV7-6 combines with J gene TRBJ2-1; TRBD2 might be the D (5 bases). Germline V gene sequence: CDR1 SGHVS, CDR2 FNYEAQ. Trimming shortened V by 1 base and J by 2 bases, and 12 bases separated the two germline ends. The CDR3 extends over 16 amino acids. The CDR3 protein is CASSLEWGATYNEQFF. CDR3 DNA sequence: TGTGCCAGCAGCTTAGAATGGGGAGCAACCTACAATGAGCAGTTCTTC.

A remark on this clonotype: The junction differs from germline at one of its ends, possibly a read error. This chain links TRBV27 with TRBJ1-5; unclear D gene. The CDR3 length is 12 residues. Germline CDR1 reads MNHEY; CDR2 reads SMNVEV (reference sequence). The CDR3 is CSSSPLNQPQHF. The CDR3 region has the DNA TGTTCCAGCAGTCCCCTTAATCAGCCCCAGCATTTT.

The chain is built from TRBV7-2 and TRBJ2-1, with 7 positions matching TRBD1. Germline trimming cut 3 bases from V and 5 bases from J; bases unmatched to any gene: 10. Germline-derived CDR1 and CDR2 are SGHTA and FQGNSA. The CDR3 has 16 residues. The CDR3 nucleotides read TGTGCCAGCAGCTTCCGGGACAGCCGACAGAACAATGAGCAGTTCTTC. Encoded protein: CASSFRDSRQNNEQFF.

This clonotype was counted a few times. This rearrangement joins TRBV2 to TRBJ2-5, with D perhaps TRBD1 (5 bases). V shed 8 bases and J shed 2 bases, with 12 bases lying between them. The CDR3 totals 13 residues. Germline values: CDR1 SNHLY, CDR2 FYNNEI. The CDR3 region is CASGRQRQETQYF. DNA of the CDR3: TGTGCCAGCGGACGACAGCGTCAAGAGACCCAGTACTTC.

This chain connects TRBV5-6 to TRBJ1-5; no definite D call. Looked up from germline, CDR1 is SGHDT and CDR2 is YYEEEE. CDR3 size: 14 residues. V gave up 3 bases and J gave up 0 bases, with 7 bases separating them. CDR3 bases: TGTGCCAGCAGCTCTATCTTTAGCAATCAGCCCCAGCATTTT. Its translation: CASSSIFSNQPQHF.

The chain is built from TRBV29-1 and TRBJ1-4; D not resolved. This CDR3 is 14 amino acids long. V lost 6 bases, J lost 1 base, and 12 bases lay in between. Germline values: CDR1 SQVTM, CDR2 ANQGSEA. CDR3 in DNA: TGCAGCGTCCCGGCTAGCGGAACTAATGAAAAACTGTTTTTT. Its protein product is CSVPASGTNEKLFF. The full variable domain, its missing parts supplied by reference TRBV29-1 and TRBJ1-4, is SAVISQKPSRDICQRGTSLTIQCQVDSQVTMMFWYRQQPGQSLTLIATANQGSEATYESGFVIDKFPISRPNLTFSTLTVSNMSPEDSSIYLCSVPASGTNEKLFFGSGTQLSVL.

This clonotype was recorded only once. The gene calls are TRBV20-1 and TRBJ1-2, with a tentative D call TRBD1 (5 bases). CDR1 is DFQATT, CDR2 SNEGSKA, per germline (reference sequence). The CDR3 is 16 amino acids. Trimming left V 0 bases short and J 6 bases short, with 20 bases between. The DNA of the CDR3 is TGCAGTGCTAGAGATCTGGGAGGCGAGGTGGGGCATGGCTACACCTTC. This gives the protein CSARDLGGEVGHGYTF.

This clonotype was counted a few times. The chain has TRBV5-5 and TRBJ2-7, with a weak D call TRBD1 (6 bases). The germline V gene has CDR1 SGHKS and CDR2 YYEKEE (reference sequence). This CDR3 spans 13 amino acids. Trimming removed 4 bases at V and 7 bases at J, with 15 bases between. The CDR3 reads CASSRRDIEEQYF. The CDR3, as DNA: TGTGCCAGCAGCCGCCGGGACATCGAAGAGCAGTACTTC. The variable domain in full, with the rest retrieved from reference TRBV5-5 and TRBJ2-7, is DAGVTQSPTHLIKTRGQQVTLRCSPISGHKSVSWYQQVLGQGPQFIFQYYEKEERGRGNFPDRFSARQFPNYSSELNVNALLLGDSALYLCASSRRDIEEQYFGPGTRLTVT.

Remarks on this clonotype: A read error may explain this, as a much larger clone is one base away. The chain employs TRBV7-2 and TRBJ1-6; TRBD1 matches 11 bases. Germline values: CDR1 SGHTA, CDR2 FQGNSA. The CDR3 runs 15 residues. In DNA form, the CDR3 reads TGTCCCAGCAGCTCCGGGACAGGGGGGTACTCACCCCTCCACTTT. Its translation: CPSSSGTGGYSPLHF.

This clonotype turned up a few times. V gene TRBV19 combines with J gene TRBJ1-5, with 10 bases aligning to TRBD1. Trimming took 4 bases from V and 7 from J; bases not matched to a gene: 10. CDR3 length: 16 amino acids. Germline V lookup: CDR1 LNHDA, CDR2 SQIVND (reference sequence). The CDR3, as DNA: TGTGCCAGTAGTAGGGGACAGGGGCGGATAGGGCAGCCCCAGCATTTT. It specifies CASSRGQGRIGQPQHF.

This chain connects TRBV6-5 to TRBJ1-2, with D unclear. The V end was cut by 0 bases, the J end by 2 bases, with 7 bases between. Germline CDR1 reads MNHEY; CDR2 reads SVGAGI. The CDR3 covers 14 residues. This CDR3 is CASSYSLDNYGYTF. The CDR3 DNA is TGTGCCAGCAGTTACTCTTTGGACAACTATGGCTACACCTTC.

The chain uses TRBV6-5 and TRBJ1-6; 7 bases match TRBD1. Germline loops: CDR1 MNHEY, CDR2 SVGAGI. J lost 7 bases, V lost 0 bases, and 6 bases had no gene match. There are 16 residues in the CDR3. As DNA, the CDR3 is TGTGCCAGCAGTTACTCCCCCGAGACAGGGAATTCACCCCTCCACTTT. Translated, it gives CASSYSPETGNSPLHF.

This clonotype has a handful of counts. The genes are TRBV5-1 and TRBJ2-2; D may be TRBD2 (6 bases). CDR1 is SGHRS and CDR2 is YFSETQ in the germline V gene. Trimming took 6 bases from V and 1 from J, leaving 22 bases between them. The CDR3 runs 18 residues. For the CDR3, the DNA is TGCGCCAGCAAGAAGCGTTGGGACTTCGGCAGGAACACCGGGGAGCTGTTTTTT. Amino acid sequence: CASKKRWDFGRNTGELFF.

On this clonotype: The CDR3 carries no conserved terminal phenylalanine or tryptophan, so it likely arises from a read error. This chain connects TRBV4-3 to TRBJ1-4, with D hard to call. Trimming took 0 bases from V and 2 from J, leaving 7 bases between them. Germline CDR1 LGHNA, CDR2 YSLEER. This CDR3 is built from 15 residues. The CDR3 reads CASSQDTGTNEKLFL. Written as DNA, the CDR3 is TGCGCCAGCAGCCAAGATACGGGTACTAATGAAAAACTGTTTTTG.

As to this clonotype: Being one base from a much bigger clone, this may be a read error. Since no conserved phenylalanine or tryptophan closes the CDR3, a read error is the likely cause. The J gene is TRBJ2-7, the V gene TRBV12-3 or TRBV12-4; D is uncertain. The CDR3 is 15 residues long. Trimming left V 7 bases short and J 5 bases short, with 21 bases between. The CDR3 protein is CASTPYPTGPHEQYL. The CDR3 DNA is TGTGCCAGCACCCCATACCCGACCGGTCCGCACGAGCAGTACTTG.

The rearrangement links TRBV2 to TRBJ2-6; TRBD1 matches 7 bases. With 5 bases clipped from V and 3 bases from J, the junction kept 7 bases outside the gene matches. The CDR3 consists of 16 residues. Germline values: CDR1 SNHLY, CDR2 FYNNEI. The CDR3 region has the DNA TGTGCCAGCAGTTTGACAGGGTTGGTTGGGGCCAACGTCCTGACTTTC. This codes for CASSLTGLVGANVLTF.

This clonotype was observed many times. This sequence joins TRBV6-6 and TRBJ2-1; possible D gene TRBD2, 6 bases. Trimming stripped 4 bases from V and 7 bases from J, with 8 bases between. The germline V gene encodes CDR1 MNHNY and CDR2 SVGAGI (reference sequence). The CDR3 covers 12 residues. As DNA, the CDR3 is TGTGCCAGCAGTTGGGGGAGGAATGAGCAGTTCTTC. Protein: CASSWGRNEQFF.

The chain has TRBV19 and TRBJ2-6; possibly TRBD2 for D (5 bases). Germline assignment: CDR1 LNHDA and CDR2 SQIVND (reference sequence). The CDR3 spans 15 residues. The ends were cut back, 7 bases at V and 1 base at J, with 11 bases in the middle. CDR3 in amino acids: CASNFEGSGANVLTF. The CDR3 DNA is TGTGCCAGTAATTTTGAGGGATCTGGGGCCAACGTCCTGACTTTC.

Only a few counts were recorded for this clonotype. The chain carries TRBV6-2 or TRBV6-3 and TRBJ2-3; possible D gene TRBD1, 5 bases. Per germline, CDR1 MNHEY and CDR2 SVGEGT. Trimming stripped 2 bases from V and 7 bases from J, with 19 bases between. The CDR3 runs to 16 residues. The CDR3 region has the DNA TGTGCCAGCAGTTACGTCAGGGCCCTGGCCCCAAATACGCAGTATTTT. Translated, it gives CASSYVRALAPNTQYF.

The CDR3 protein is CASSPGTGASTDTQYF. In DNA, the CDR3 is TGTGCCAGCAGCCCCGGGACAGGGGCTAGCACAGATACGCAGTATTTT. V is TRBV6-2 or TRBV6-3 and J is TRBJ2-3; 10 bases align to TRBD1. This CDR3 is built from 16 residues. CDR1 and CDR2 (germline): MNHEY, SVGEGT. The ends lost 6 bases at V and 0 bases at J; junction bases unmatched: 6.

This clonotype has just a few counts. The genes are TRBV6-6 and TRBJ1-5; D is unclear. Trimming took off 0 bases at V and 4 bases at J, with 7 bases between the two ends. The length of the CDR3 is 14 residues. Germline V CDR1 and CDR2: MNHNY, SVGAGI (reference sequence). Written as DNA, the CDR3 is TGTGCCAGCAGTTACTCGAGTCTGAATCAGCCCCAGCATTTT. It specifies CASSYSSLNQPQHF.

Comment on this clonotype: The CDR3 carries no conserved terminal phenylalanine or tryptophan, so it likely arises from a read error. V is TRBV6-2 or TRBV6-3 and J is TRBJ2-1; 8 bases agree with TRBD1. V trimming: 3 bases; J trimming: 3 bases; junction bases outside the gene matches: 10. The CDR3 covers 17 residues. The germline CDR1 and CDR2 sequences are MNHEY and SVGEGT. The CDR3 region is CASSYSPGTGSYNEQFL. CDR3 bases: TGTGCCAGCAGTTATTCCCCCGGGACAGGTAGCTACAATGAGCAGTTCTTA.